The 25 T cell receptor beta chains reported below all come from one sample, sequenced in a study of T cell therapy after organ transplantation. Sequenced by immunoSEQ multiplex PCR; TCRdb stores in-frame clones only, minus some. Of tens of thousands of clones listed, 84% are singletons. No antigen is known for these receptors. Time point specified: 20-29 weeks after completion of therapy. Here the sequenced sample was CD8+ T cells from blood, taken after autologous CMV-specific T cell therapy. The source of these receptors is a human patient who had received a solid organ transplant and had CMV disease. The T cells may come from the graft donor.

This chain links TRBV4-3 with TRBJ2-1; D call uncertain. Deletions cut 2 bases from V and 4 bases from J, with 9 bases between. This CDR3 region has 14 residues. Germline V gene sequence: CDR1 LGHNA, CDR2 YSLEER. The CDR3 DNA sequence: TGCGCCAGCAGCCAAAGAGAGTCTTACAATGAGCAGTTCTTC. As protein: CASSQRESYNEQFF.

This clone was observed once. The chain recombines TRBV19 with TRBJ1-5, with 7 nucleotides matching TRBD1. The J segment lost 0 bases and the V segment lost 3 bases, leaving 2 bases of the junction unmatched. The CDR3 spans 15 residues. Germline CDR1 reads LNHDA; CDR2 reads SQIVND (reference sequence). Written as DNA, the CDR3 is TGTGCCAGTAGTATGACAGGGTATAGCAATCAGCCCCAGCATTTT. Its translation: CASSMTGYSNQPQHF.

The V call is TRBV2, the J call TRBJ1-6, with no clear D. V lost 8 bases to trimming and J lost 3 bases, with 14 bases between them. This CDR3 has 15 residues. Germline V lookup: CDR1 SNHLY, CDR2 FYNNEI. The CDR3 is CASLSDLYYNSPLHF. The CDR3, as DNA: TGTGCCAGCCTTTCGGACCTTTACTATAATTCACCCCTCCACTTT.

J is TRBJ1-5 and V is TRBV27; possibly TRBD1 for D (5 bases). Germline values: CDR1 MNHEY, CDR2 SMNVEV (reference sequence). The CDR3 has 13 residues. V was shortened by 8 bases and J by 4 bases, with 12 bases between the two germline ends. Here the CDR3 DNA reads TGTGCCAGCTCGGGGGGGAGAAATCAGCCCCAGCATTTT. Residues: CASSGGRNQPQHF.

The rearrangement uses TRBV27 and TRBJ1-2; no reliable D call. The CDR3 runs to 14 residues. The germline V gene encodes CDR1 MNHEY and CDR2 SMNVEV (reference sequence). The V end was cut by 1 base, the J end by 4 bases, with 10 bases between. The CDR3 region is CASSLLYGSYGYTF. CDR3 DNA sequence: TGTGCCAGCAGTTTATTGTACGGGAGCTATGGCTACACCTTC.

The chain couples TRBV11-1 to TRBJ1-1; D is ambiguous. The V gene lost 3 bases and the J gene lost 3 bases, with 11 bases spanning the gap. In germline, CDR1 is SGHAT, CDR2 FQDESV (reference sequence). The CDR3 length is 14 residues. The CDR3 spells CASSFRSRDTEAFF. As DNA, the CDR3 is TGTGCCAGCAGCTTCCGGTCACGGGACACTGAAGCTTTCTTT.

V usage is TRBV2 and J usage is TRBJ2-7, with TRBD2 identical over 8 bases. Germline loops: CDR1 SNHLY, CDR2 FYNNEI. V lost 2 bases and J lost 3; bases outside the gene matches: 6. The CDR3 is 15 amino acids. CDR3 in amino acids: CASSEISGKFYEQYF. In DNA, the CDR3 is TGTGCCAGCAGTGAAATTAGCGGGAAGTTCTACGAGCAGTACTTC.

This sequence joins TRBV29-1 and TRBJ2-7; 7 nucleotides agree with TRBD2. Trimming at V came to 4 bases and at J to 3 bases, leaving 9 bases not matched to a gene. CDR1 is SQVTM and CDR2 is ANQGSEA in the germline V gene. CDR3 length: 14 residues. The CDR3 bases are TGCAGCGTTGGACTAGCAGGCCTAGACTACGAGCAGTACTTC. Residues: CSVGLAGLDYEQYF.

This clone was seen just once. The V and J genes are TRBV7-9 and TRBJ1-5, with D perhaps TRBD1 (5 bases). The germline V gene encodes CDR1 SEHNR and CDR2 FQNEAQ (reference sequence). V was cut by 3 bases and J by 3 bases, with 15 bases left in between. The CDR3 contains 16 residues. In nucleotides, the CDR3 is TGTGCCAGCAGCTTGACAGAAACTATAGACAATCAGCCCCAGCATTTT. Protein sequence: CASSLTETIDNQPQHF.

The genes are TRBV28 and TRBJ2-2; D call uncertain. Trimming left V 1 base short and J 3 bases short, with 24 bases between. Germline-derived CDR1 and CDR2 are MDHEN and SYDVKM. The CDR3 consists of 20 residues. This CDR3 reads CASSLFWRRQIRSHTGELFF. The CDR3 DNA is TGTGCCAGCAGTTTATTCTGGCGGCGTCAGATCCGAAGTCACACCGGGGAGCTGTTTTTT.

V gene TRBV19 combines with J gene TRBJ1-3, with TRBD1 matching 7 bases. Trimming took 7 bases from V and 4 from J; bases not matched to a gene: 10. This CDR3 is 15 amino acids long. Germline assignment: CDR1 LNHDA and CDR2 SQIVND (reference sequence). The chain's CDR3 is CASTLGGGAGNTIYF. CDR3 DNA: TGTGCCAGTACCCTGGGAGGGGGCGCCGGAAACACCATATATTTT.

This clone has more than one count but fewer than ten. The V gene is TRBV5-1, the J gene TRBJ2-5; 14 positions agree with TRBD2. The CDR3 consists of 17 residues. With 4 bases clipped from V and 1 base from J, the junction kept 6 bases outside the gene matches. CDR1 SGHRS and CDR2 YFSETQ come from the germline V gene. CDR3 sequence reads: CASSTGTSGGSQETQYF. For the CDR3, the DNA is TGCGCCAGCAGCACCGGGACTAGCGGGGGCAGCCAAGAGACCCAGTACTTC.

CDR3 sequence: CASSLSVGGTLEQYF. Written as DNA, the CDR3 is TGTGCCAGCAGCTTATCTGTCGGGGGCACCCTCGAGCAGTACTTC. This chain connects TRBV7-9 to TRBJ2-7; D is perhaps TRBD1 or TRBD2 (6 bases each). The CDR3 runs 15 residues. Germline V gene sequence: CDR1 SEHNR, CDR2 FQNEAQ (reference sequence). V was shortened by 2 bases and J by 6 bases, with 17 bases between the two germline ends.

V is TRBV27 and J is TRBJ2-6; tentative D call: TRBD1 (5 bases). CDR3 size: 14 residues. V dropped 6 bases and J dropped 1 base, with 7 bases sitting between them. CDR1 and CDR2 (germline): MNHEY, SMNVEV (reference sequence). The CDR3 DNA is TGTGCCAGCAGGGGGCGATCTGGGGCCAACGTCCTGACTTTC. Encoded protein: CASRGRSGANVLTF. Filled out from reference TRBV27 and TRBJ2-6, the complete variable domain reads EAQVTQNPRYLITVTGKKLTVTCSQNMNHEYMSWYRQDPGLGLRQIYYSMNVEVTDKGDVPEGYKVSRKEKRNFPLILESPSPNQTSLYFCASRGRSGANVLTFGAGSRLTVL.

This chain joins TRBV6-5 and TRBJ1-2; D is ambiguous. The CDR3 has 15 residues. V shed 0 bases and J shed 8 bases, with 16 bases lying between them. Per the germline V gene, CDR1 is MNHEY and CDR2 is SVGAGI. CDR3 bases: TGTGCCAGCAGTTACTCGTTCCAATCCGACGGGGGCTACACCTTC. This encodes CASSYSFQSDGGYTF.

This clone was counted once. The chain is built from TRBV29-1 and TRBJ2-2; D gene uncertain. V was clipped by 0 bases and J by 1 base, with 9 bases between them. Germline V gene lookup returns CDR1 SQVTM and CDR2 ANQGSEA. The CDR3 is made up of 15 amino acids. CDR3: CSVEDPSGNTGELFF. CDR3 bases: TGCAGCGTTGAAGACCCGTCCGGGAACACCGGGGAGCTGTTTTTT.

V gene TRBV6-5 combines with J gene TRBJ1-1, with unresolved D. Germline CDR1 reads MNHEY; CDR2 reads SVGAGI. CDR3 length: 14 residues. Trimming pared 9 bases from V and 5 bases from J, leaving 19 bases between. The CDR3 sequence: CASLPGGGNTEAFF. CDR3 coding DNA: TGTGCCAGTCTCCCCGGCGGAGGAAATACTGAAGCTTTCTTT.

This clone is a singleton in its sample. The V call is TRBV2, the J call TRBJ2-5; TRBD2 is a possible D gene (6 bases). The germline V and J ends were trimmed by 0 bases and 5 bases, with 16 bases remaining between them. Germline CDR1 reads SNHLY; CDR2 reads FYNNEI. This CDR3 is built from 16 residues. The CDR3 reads CASSEAGTLWWETQYF. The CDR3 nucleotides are TGTGCCAGCAGTGAAGCCGGGACTCTCTGGTGGGAGACCCAGTACTTC.

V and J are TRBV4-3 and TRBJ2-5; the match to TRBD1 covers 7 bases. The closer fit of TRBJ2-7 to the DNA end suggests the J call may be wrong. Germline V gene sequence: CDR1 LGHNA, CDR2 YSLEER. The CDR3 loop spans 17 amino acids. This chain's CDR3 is CASSQDPTGDHSYEQYF. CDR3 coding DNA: TGCGCCAGCAGCCAAGACCCCACAGGGGACCACTCCTACGAGCAGTACTTC.

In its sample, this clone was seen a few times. The CDR3 protein is CASSPSGTGHTEAFF. The DNA for the CDR3 is TGTGCCAGCAGTCCCTCCGGGACAGGGCACACTGAAGCTTTCTTT. The chain recombines TRBV6-1 with TRBJ1-1, with TRBD1 identical over 9 bases. The ends lost 5 bases at V and 3 bases at J; junction bases unmatched: 7. The CDR3 sequence is 15 residues long. Germline assignment: CDR1 MNHNS and CDR2 SASEGT.

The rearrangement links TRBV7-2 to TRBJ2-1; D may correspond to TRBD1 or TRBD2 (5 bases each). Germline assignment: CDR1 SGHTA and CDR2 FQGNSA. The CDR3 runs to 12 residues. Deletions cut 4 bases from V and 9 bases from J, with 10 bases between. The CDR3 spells CASSYAGTEQFF. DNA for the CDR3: TGTGCCAGCAGCTATGCCGGGACTGAGCAGTTCTTC.

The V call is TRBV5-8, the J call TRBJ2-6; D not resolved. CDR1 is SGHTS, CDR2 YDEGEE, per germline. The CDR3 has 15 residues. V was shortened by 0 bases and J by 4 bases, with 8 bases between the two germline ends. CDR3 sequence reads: CASSLGVWGANVLTF. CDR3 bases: TGTGCCAGCAGCTTGGGAGTTTGGGGGGCCAACGTCCTGACTTTC.

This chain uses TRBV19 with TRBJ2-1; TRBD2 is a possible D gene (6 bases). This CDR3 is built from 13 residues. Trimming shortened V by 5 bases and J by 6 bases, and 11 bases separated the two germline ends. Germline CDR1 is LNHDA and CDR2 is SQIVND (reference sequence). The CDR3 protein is CASSFGTPNEQFF. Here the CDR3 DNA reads TGTGCCAGTAGTTTCGGGACTCCCAATGAGCAGTTCTTC.

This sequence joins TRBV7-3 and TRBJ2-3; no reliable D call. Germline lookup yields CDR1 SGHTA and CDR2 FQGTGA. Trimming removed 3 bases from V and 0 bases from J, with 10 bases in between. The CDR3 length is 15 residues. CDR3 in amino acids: CASSFGVSSTDTQYF. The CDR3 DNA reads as TGTGCCAGCAGCTTCGGAGTCTCTAGCACAGATACGCAGTATTTT.

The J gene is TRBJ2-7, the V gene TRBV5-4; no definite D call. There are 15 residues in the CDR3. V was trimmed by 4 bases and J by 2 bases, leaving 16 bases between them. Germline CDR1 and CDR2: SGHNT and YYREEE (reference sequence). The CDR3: CASSAPNIGAYEQYF. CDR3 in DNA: TGTGCCAGCAGCGCACCAAATATAGGAGCCTACGAGCAGTACTTC.